Given below is one TCR beta chain in context. These data are taken from a study of cytomegalovirus exposure and HLA in healthy donors. The PCR ran on 60 Vbeta and 13 Jbeta primers. As handled by the study authors: There were about 86 million unique TCR beta chains by a later count, and around 10 million of them were shared. Here immunoSEQ multiplex PCR was the method, and the copy in TCRdb shows in-frame clones only, minus some. Clonal size and the V and J genes are those of that table, whereas D and trimming came from the DNA. Here the sample spans tens of thousands of clones, approximately 86% being singletons. The CDR3 is 14 amino acids. Germline CDR1 and CDR2: LNHDA and SQIVND (reference sequence). V was cut by 5 bases and J by 4 bases, with 14 bases left in between.

This TCR was recovered from a man younger than 40 in good health and CMV-seropositive. V gene TRBV19 combines with J gene TRBJ1-2, with D possibly matching TRBD1 (5 bases). The sample was PBMCs. The CDR3 region is CASSPPRDSYGYTF. As DNA, the CDR3 is TGTGCCAGTAGTCCCCCCCGAGACAGCTATGGCTACACCTTC.